This T cell receptor (beta chain) was identified in a study of blood T cell repertoires in COVID-19. For the study at large: The United States, Italy and Spain were the sources of the acute and convalescent COVID-19 samples. T cells, B-cell-depleted T cells, or PBMCs provided the cDNA or gDNA that served as material.

Original analysis: Amplification of reference gene primers provided the estimated nucleated cell counts. Clones were sequenced by immunoSEQ multiplex PCR, and TCRdb holds only the in-frame ones, with some missing. Clone size and V and J calls were adopted from that table, with D and trimming inferred from the DNA. The data contain approximately 78,000 clones, roughly nine tenths of them seen just once; the ten biggest clones take up 2.5% to 3%. Sequenced material: peripheral blood. The sequence derives from a man over 45 with COVID-19, enrolled during active disease.

CDR3 nucleotide sequence: TGTGCCAGCAGCTTGGTAGTGGAGGCTAATAGCAATCAGCCCCAGCATTTT. Encoded protein: CASSLVVEANSNQPQHF. V gene TRBV5-5 combines with J gene TRBJ1-5; D unclear. CDR3 size: 17 residues. CDR1 SGHKS and CDR2 YYEKEE come from the germline V gene (reference sequence). Trimming took off 0 bases at V and 0 bases at J, with 13 bases between the two ends.